The 26 T cell receptor beta chains below come from one sample, sequenced in a study of Tregs in tolerant kidney transplant recipients. Sequenced by immunoSEQ multiplex PCR; TCRdb stores in-frame clones only, minus some. This table holds approximately 98,000 clones, around 90% found once. The specimen was CD4+ T cells from blood, collected before the transplant. These receptors came from a human donor who received a combined kidney and bone marrow transplant.

The rearrangement joins TRBV6-1 to TRBJ1-5; TRBD1 agrees at 7 bases. V lost 3 bases to trimming and J lost 3 bases; unmatched junction nucleotides: 8. Germline V CDR1 and CDR2: MNHNS, SASEGT. The CDR3 contains 16 residues. The CDR3 DNA follows: TGTGCCAGCAGTGAGGTGGAGGGGGCGGTCAATCAGCCCCAGCATTTT. Its translation is CASSEVEGAVNQPQHF.

This chain links TRBV5-8 with TRBJ1-1, with D possibly matching TRBD1 (5 bases). Trimming stripped 1 base from V and 1 base from J, with 11 bases between. From germline, CDR1 is SGHTS and CDR2 YDEGEE. This CDR3 contains 15 residues. CDR3 coding DNA: TGTGCCAGCAGCTTGTATCGAGACAGGAACACTGAAGCTTTCTTT. This gives the protein CASSLYRDRNTEAFF.

The V gene is TRBV19, the J gene TRBJ2-7, with D maybe TRBD2 (6 bases). This CDR3 comprises 15 residues. The V and J ends lost 7 bases and 6 bases respectively, with 22 bases between them. Germline V gives CDR1 LNHDA, CDR2 SQIVND (reference sequence). Written as DNA, the CDR3 is TGTGCCAGTACCTCCAGACCGGGACTTCTAGGCGAGCAGTACTTC. The encoded protein is CASTSRPGLLGEQYF.

V and J are TRBV7-6 and TRBJ2-7, with D possibly matching TRBD1 (5 bases). Trimming took off 3 bases at V and 3 bases at J, with 9 bases between the two ends. The length of the CDR3 is 13 residues. Germline V lookup: CDR1 SGHVS, CDR2 FNYEAQ. The DNA of the CDR3 is TGTGCCAGCAGCTTTGGGCAGGGCTACGAGCAGTACTTC. Encoded protein: CASSFGQGYEQYF.

J is TRBJ2-7 and V is TRBV2; tentatively, D is TRBD2 (7 bases). Trimming removed 7 bases at V and 6 bases at J, with 25 bases between. CDR1 is SNHLY and CDR2 is FYNNEI in the germline V gene. The CDR3 has 16 residues. The CDR3 DNA reads as TGTGCCAGCACTGTCGGGCTCGGGGGGCGGAAGGGCGAGCAGTACTTC. Amino acids: CASTVGLGGRKGEQYF.

This clone was detected only a few times. The CDR3 DNA follows: TGTGCCAGCAGCTTCGACAGGGGGCGGAAGTCGGGATCACCCCTCCACTTT. It yields the protein CASSFDRGRKSGSPLHF. V usage is TRBV5-6 and J usage is TRBJ1-6, with 10 bases lining up with TRBD1. CDR1 is SGHDT, CDR2 YYEEEE, per germline. The trim removed 2 bases at V and 10 bases at J, leaving 12 bases unmatched. CDR3 length equals 17 residues.

CDR3 bases: TGTGCCATCAGTGCCTCGCAGGGGGAGGAAAAACTGTTTTTT. It yields the protein CAISASQGEEKLFF. This chain uses TRBV10-3 with TRBJ1-4; 7 nucleotides line up with TRBD1. Germline V gives CDR1 ENHRY, CDR2 SYGVKD. V lost 4 bases and J lost 8; bases outside the gene matches: 7. The CDR3 sequence is 14 residues long.

This sequence joins TRBV18 and TRBJ2-2, with D tentatively TRBD2 (7 bases). V was trimmed by 4 bases and J by 0 bases, leaving 12 bases between them. Germline V CDR1 and CDR2: KGHSH, LQKENI. There are 16 residues in the CDR3. This chain's CDR3 is CASSRPGGPNTGELFF. CDR3 sequence (DNA): TGTGCCAGCTCACGGCCCGGGGGGCCGAACACCGGGGAGCTGTTTTTT. Drawing the rest from reference TRBV18 and TRBJ2-2, the complete variable domain is NAGVMQNPRHLVRRRGQEARLRCSPMKGHSHVYWYRQLPEEGLKFMVYLQKENIIDESGMPKERFSAEFPKEGPSILRIQQVVRGDSAAYFCASSRPGGPNTGELFFGEGSRLTVL.

The rearrangement links TRBV11-2 to TRBJ2-1; TRBD1 is a possible D gene (6 bases). CDR3 size: 17 residues. Germline CDR1 is SGHAT and CDR2 is FQNNGV. Trimming shortened V by 0 bases and J by 4 bases, and 16 bases separated the two germline ends. Written as DNA, the CDR3 is TGTGCCAGCAGCTTAGAATTGCGACAGGCTACATACAATGAGCAGTTCTTC. Translated, it gives CASSLELRQATYNEQFF. The whole variable domain, remainder taken from reference TRBV11-2 and TRBJ2-1, is EAGVAQSPRYKIIEKRQSVAFWCNPISGHATLYWYQQILGQGPKLLIQFQNNGVVDDSQLPKDRFSAERLKGVDSTLKIQPAKLEDSAVYLCASSLELRQATYNEQFFGPGTRLTVL.

This chain links TRBV2 with TRBJ1-1, with D possibly matching TRBD1 (6 bases). Trimming left V 6 bases short and J 9 bases short, with 11 bases between. The CDR3 is 11 amino acids. Germline loops: CDR1 SNHLY, CDR2 FYNNEI. The CDR3 sequence: CASRDSIQAFF. CDR3 sequence (DNA): TGTGCCAGCAGGGACAGTATTCAAGCTTTCTTT.

This clone showed up just once. The chain joins TRBV18 to TRBJ2-7; TRBD2 matches 10 bases. The germline gives CDR1 KGHSH, CDR2 LQKENI. Germline trimming cut 6 bases from V and 0 bases from J; bases unmatched to any gene: 8. The CDR3 sequence is 16 residues long. The CDR3: CASSPTPSGSSYEQYF. The CDR3 region has the DNA TGTGCCAGCTCTCCGACCCCTAGCGGGAGCTCCTACGAGCAGTACTTC.

The CDR3 sequence: CASSSTSGITQYF. The CDR3 DNA reads as TGTGCCAGTAGTAGCACTAGCGGGATTACGCAGTATTTT. This chain uses TRBV19 with TRBJ2-3, with 10 bases fitting TRBD2. V lost 4 bases and J lost 8; bases outside the gene matches: 3. CDR3 length: 13 residues. Germline CDR1 and CDR2: LNHDA and SQIVND (reference sequence).

This clone was seen once. The gene calls are TRBV9 and TRBJ2-5; TRBD2 matches at 10 bases. There are 15 residues in the CDR3. Germline values: CDR1 SGDLS, CDR2 YYNGEE. Trimming took 2 bases from V and 5 from J; bases not matched to a gene: 6. CDR3 loop: CASSVGLALGETQYF. The CDR3 DNA follows: TGTGCCAGCAGCGTGGGACTAGCGCTAGGGGAGACCCAGTACTTC.

This chain uses TRBV27 with TRBJ1-1; 7 nucleotides match TRBD1. Germline CDR1 is MNHEY and CDR2 is SMNVEV (reference sequence). V lost 3 bases, J lost 10 bases, and 8 bases stayed unmatched. CDR3 length: 13 residues. The CDR3 is CASSLFEGARAFF. In DNA, the CDR3 is TGTGCCAGCAGTTTGTTCGAGGGGGCGAGAGCTTTCTTT.

This clone was recorded only once. The rearrangement joins TRBV4-1 to TRBJ1-2; 7 bases are a match to TRBD1. Trimming cost V 4 bases and J 2 bases; bases outside gene matches: 16. The CDR3 contains 18 residues. Germline CDR1 is MGHRA and CDR2 is YSYEKL. CDR3 in DNA: TGCGCCAGCAGCCGACACCTAGAGACAGGGCGGAAGAACTATGGCTACACCTTC. This sequence encodes CASSRHLETGRKNYGYTF.

A remark on this clone: At one boundary the junction diverges from the germline segment, which might be a read error. The genes are TRBV5-1 and TRBJ2-3; maybe TRBD2 (6 bases). The CDR3 extends over 16 amino acids. From germline, CDR1 is SGHRS and CDR2 YFSETQ. The CDR3 sequence is CASSLVIAVSTNTQYF. For the CDR3, the DNA is TGCGCCAGCAGCTTGGTAATAGCGGTTAGCACAAATACGCAGTATTTT.

The genes are TRBV18 and TRBJ2-7, with D unresolved. This CDR3 contains 13 residues. CDR1 KGHSH and CDR2 LQKENI come from the germline V gene. V was trimmed by 3 bases and J by 4 bases, leaving 10 bases between them. The CDR3 nucleotides are TGTGCCAGCTCACCGGCCCTTCTTTACGAGCAGTACTTC. Its translation is CASSPALLYEQYF.

The rearrangement joins TRBV18 to TRBJ1-1, with TRBD1 matching 7 bases. The CDR3 covers 13 residues. V was pared by 4 bases and J by 3 bases, with 2 bases of the junction left unmatched. CDR1 and CDR2 from the germline V gene are KGHSH and LQKENI. The CDR3 here is CASSHDRDTEAFF. The CDR3 DNA follows: TGTGCCAGCTCACACGACAGGGACACTGAAGCTTTCTTT.

This sequence joins TRBV5-6 and TRBJ2-3; weak D call: TRBD1 (6 bases). Germline CDR1 SGHDT, CDR2 YYEEEE. The ends were cut back, 4 bases at V and 3 bases at J, with 15 bases in the middle. The CDR3 has 15 residues. CDR3 nucleotides: TGTGCCAGCAGCGGAACAGGGAAATCGACAGATACGCAGTATTTT. This translates into CASSGTGKSTDTQYF. Full variable domain (missing parts from reference TRBV5-6 and TRBJ2-3): DAGVTQSPTHLIKTRGQQVTLRCSPKSGHDTVSWYQQALGQGPQFIFQYYEEEERQRGNFPDRFSGHQFPNYSSELNVNALLLGDSALYLCASSGTGKSTDTQYFGPGTRLTVL.

The chain couples TRBV9 to TRBJ1-1; D not resolved. CDR1 and CDR2 (germline): SGDLS, YYNGEE. V shed 2 bases and J shed 3 bases, with 8 bases lying between them. This CDR3 contains 13 residues. The CDR3 loop is CASSVAGYTEAFF. CDR3 nucleotides: TGTGCCAGCAGCGTTGCGGGGTACACTGAAGCTTTCTTT.

The chain joins TRBV28 to TRBJ1-5; maybe TRBD1 (6 bases). V dropped 2 bases and J dropped 2 bases, with 16 bases sitting between them. The CDR3 has 17 residues. Per germline, CDR1 MDHEN and CDR2 SYDVKM. The CDR3 nucleotides read TGTGCCAGCAGTTTACCCGGTTGGGGGCGGGGCAATCAGCCCCAGCATTTT. Protein sequence: CASSLPGWGRGNQPQHF.

This clone was picked up a small number of times. The rearrangement links TRBV9 to TRBJ2-7, with TRBD2 matching 11 bases. This CDR3 contains 15 residues. V lost 4 bases and J lost 2; bases outside the gene matches: 5. CDR1 is SGDLS and CDR2 is YYNGEE in the germline V gene. The CDR3 region is CASSRLAGMTYEQYF. The DNA for the CDR3 is TGTGCCAGCAGCCGACTAGCGGGGATGACCTACGAGCAGTACTTC.

This chain connects TRBV5-6 to TRBJ1-2; TRBD1 agrees at 11 bases. Germline lookup yields CDR1 SGHDT and CDR2 YYEEEE. The CDR3 totals 13 residues. Unmatched junction bases numbered 1, after V lost 5 bases and J lost 4 bases. The CDR3 protein is CASSGTGGYGYTF. The CDR3 DNA sequence: TGTGCCAGCAGTGGGACAGGGGGCTATGGCTACACCTTC.

V and J are TRBV6-1 and TRBJ1-2, with D perhaps matching TRBD1 (6 bases). From germline, CDR1 is MNHNS and CDR2 SASEGT. CDR3 length: 14 residues. Trimming removed 3 bases at V and 5 bases at J, with 13 bases between. The CDR3 sequence is CASSEFNRVYGYTF. In DNA, the CDR3 is TGTGCCAGCAGTGAGTTTAACAGGGTTTATGGCTACACCTTC.

The chain uses TRBV5-4 and TRBJ1-2; TRBD1 agrees at 10 bases. Per germline, CDR1 SGHNT and CDR2 YYREEE (reference sequence). The CDR3 sequence is 15 residues long. V lost 4 bases, J lost 10 bases, and 13 bases stayed unmatched. The CDR3 region has the DNA TGTGCCAGCAGCAATTCCGGGACAGGGGCGTCTGACTACACCTTC. Translated, it gives CASSNSGTGASDYTF.

This clone was counted a few times. The chain employs TRBV7-9 and TRBJ1-4; perhaps TRBD1 as D (6 bases). CDR1 and CDR2 (germline): SEHNR, FQNEAQ (reference sequence). The CDR3 is 14 amino acids. Between the trimmed V and J ends, which lost 4 bases and 8 bases, there was a span of 14 bases. The CDR3 loop reads CASSSLGGGEKLFF. DNA of the CDR3: TGTGCCAGCAGCTCGCTGGGAGGGGGAGAAAAACTGTTTTTT. The variable domain in full, completed from reference TRBV7-9 and TRBJ1-4, reads DTGVSQNPRHKITKRGQNVTFRCDPISEHNRLYWYRQTLGQGPEFLTYFQNEAQLEKSRLLSDRFSAERPKGSFSTLEIQRTEQGDSAMYLCASSSLGGGEKLFFGSGTQLSVL.